Many counts were recorded for the clone carrying this T cell receptor (beta chain). Indicated time point: newly diagnosed GD, antithyroid drugs for less than 3 months. The TCR library was prepared using RNA isolated from PBMCs. The source of the patients was an endocrinology department in Xi'an, China. This specimen belongs to a study of regulatory T cells in long-lasting Graves disease. Arm-PCR of CDR3 regions with iRepertoire HTBI primers generated TCR beta libraries. TCRdb used MiXCR to reprocess the multiplex PCR reads, holding one entry per CDR3 protein. Seen here are about 450,000 distinct CDR3 sequences, about 14% observed once, and the top ten hold roughly 18%. The same data also went into a second study, on T cells in Graves' hyperthyroidism and ophthalmopathy. As that report states: The HTBI set primed first-round TCR CDR3 RT-PCR. Model-based prediction identified ophthalmopathy a median about 6 months prior to its onset.

This sequence was found in a woman aged 45-60 years with Graves disease. The sample was peripheral blood mononuclear cells (PBMCs), taken at new diagnosis, from a patient treated with antithyroid drugs.

The DNA of the CDR3 is TGCGCCAGCAGTGAGACGCCTCAGCGGGGTGCCTACAATGAGCAGTTCTTC. Its protein product is CASSETPQRGAYNEQFF. The chain uses TRBV10-2 and TRBJ2-1, with 7 bases that match TRBD2. Germline-derived CDR1 and CDR2 are WSHSY and SAAADI. The CDR3 contains 17 residues. The junction had 9 bases not matched to a gene; V was cut back by 2 bases and J by 2 bases.